The rows below give T cell receptor beta chains drawn from one sample of a study of beta chain features in type 1 diabetes. The table came from immunoSEQ multiplex PCR; TCRdb's copy has only in-frame clones and leaves some out. The table includes around 250,000 clones, 25% to 30% detected once. The sample comprised central memory CD4+ T cells from blood. Receptors were obtained from a man aged 25-40 years in good health. Both conserved end residues are part of each CDR3. Each record gives: CDR3 length, clone size, J gene, V gene, D gene, CDR3 protein, CDR3 DNA. D genes are given only for firm matches. Size values are once, few and many counts, or a class for expanded clones, and some rows have none.

>15|-|TRBJ2-1|TRBV6-5|-
CASSPKWRLYNEQFF
TGTGCCAGCAGTCCCAAGTGGCGGTTATACAATGAGCAGTTCTTC
>15|many|TRBJ2-5|TRBV7-9|-
CASSRDGQWQETQYF
TGTGCCAGCAGCCGGGACGGACAGTGGCAAGAGACCCAGTACTTC
>14|-|TRBJ2-7|TRBV25-1|-
CASSEASWDREQYF
TGTGCCAGCAGTGAGGCAAGTTGGGATCGCGAGCAGTACTTC
>14|once|TRBJ2-7|TRBV18|TRBD2
CASSPVQGGYEQYF
TGTGCCAGCTCACCGGTCCAGGGAGGGTACGAGCAGTACTTC
>13|-|TRBJ2-7|TRBV27|-
CASSLSYGHEQYF
TGTGCCAGCAGTTTATCCTATGGTCACGAGCAGTACTTC
>15|few|TRBJ2-7|TRBV7-2|TRBD1
CASSSTGTGVREQYF
TGTGCCAGCAGTTCAACCGGGACAGGGGTTAGGGAGCAGTACTTC
>16|few|TRBJ2-7|TRBV23-1|-
CASSQRGPFPHNEQYF
TGCGCCAGCAGTCAACGCGGGCCTTTCCCCCACAACGAGCAGTACTTC
>14|few|TRBJ2-1|TRBV7-2|-
CASSWAAGYDEQFF
TGTGCCAGCAGCTGGGCGGCTGGCTATGATGAGCAGTTCTTC
>14|-|TRBJ2-7|TRBV15|TRBD1
CATSRSGQNYEQYF
TGTGCCACCAGCAGATCGGGACAGAACTACGAGCAGTACTTC
>19|-|TRBJ2-6|TRBV7-8|-
CASSLGQLKFGSGANVLTF
TGTGCCAGCAGCTTAGGACAGCTTAAGTTTGGCTCTGGGGCCAACGTCCTGACTTTC
>14|-|TRBJ2-5|TRBV11-2|-
CASSPVPTGETQYF
TGTGCCAGCAGCCCCGTCCCGACAGGAGAGACCCAGTACTTC
>15|-|TRBJ2-2|TRBV14|-
CASSEQRMNTGELFF
TGTGCCAGCAGCGAGCAAAGGATGAACACCGGGGAGCTGTTTTTT
>14|few|TRBJ1-2|TRBV6-5|-
CASSYSTADYGYTF
TGTGCCAGCAGTTACTCCACGGCGGACTATGGCTACACCTTC
>14|-|TRBJ2-5|TRBV7-2|-
CASSGTGYQETQYF
TGTGCCAGCAGCGGAACAGGTTACCAGGAGACCCAGTACTTC
>13|-|TRBJ2-7|TRBV2|-
CASSGQGPYEQYF
TGTGCCAGCAGTGGTCAGGGGCCCTACGAGCAGTACTTC
>13|-|TRBJ2-1|TRBV25-1|-
CASSGTVYNEQFF
TGTGCCAGCAGTGGGACGGTGTACAATGAGCAGTTCTTC
>16|-|TRBJ2-2|TRBV9|-
CASSGTGTPLTGELFF
TGTGCCAGCAGCGGTACAGGGACACCGCTGACAGGGGAGCTGTTTTTT
>12|-|TRBJ2-5|TRBV30|-
CAWSRDQETQYF
TGTGCCTGGAGCCGGGACCAAGAGACCCAGTACTTC
>14|few|TRBJ2-5|TRBV5-6|-
CASSLIRSQETQYF
TGTGCCAGCAGCTTGATTCGGAGTCAAGAGACCCAGTACTTC
>14|-|TRBJ1-2|TRBV9|-
CASSVDPENYGYTF
TGTGCCAGCAGCGTAGATCCAGAAAACTATGGCTACACCTTC
>14|-|TRBJ2-7|TRBV2|-
CASTRAELFDEQYF
TGTGCCAGCACCCGGGCCGAACTATTCGACGAGCAGTACTTC
>15|-|TRBJ2-7|TRBV9|TRBD1
CASSPWTGKEYEQYF
TGTGCCAGCAGCCCTTGGACAGGGAAGGAGTACGAGCAGTACTTC
>12|-|TRBJ2-7|TRBV6-5|-
CASSLGRDEQYF
TGTGCCAGCAGTTTAGGTCGAGACGAGCAGTACTTC
>15|-|TRBJ2-5|TRBV5-1|-
CASSPGERYQETQYF
TGCGCCAGCAGCCCCGGGGAGCGGTACCAAGAGACCCAGTACTTC
>14|-|TRBJ2-3|TRBV7-9|-
CASSFGQRADTQYF
TGTGCCAGCAGCTTCGGGCAGCGGGCAGATACGCAGTATTTT
>16|few|TRBJ2-3|TRBV5-1|-
CASSLGGSDEVDTQYF
TGCGCCAGCAGCTTAGGAGGTAGCGACGAGGTAGATACGCAGTATTTT
>15|-|TRBJ1-5|TRBV19|-
CASSIFGYGDQPQHF
TGTGCCAGTAGTATTTTTGGGTATGGGGATCAGCCCCAGCATTTT
>12|-|TRBJ1-1|TRBV30|-
CAFADVGTEAFF
TGTGCCTTCGCGGATGTGGGCACTGAAGCTTTCTTT
>13|-|TRBJ2-3|TRBV29-1|TRBD1
CSALDLTGVTQYF
TGCAGCGCTCTCGACCTTACAGGGGTAACGCAGTATTTT
>14|-|TRBJ2-1|TRBV4-3|-
CASSQGPLAGEQFF
TGCGCCAGCAGCCAAGGCCCTTTAGCTGGTGAGCAGTTCTTC
>16|few|TRBJ2-7|TRBV29-1|TRBD2
CSVKLQGLAGVYEQYF
TGCAGCGTCAAACTTCAGGGACTAGCGGGGGTCTACGAGCAGTACTTC
>15|-|TRBJ1-1|TRBV5-1|-
CASSLEQPGYTEAFF
TGCGCCAGCAGCTTGGAGCAGCCGGGTTACACTGAAGCTTTCTTT
>12|few|TRBJ2-1|TRBV27|-
CASSTLTNEQFF
TGTGCCAGCAGTACTTTAACGAATGAGCAGTTCTTC
>15|-|TRBJ2-3|TRBV9|-
CASSAGQFSTDTQYF
TGTGCCAGCAGCGCCGGACAGTTTAGCACAGATACGCAGTATTTT
>14|-|TRBJ1-5|TRBV29-1|TRBD1
CSVGQQGNNQPQHF
TGCAGCGTAGGACAACAGGGGAACAATCAGCCCCAGCATTTT
>16|-|TRBJ2-7|TRBV9|TRBD1
CASSPLGETGLYEQYF
TGTGCCAGCAGCCCTCTCGGGGAGACAGGGTTATACGAGCAGTACTTC
>14|-|TRBJ2-3|TRBV10-2|TRBD2
CAGARTSAADTQYF
TGCGCCGGCGCTAGGACTAGCGCCGCAGATACGCAGTATTTT
>14|-|TRBJ2-3|TRBV15|-
CATSSIGRTDTQYF
TGTGCCACCAGCAGCATAGGGCGCACAGATACGCAGTATTTT
>13|-|TRBJ2-7|TRBV29-1|TRBD2
CSAGLAGAGEQYF
TGCAGCGCCGGACTAGCGGGAGCGGGAGAGCAGTACTTC
>14|-|TRBJ1-5|TRBV2|-
CASSDRTDDQPQHF
TGTGCCAGCAGTGATCGGACCGACGATCAGCCCCAGCATTTT
>15|-|TRBJ1-2|TRBV19|TRBD1
CASSSRDRATYGYTF
TGTGCCAGTAGTTCCCGGGACAGGGCGACGTATGGCTACACCTTC
>17|many|TRBJ2-1|TRBV7-2|TRBD2
CASSPRGLASSYNEQFF
TGTGCCAGCAGCCCACGAGGACTAGCGAGCTCCTACAATGAGCAGTTCTTC
>15|-|TRBJ2-3|TRBV7-2|TRBD2
CASSLGLAGVDTQYF
TGTGCCAGCAGCTTAGGTCTAGCGGGAGTAGATACGCAGTATTTT
>14|few|TRBJ2-7|TRBV30|-
CAWSGPVRAYEQYF
TGTGCCTGGAGTGGGCCTGTGAGGGCCTACGAGCAGTACTTC
>14|few|TRBJ2-5|TRBV5-1|TRBD1
CASSLDRGEETQYF
TGCGCCAGCAGCTTGGACAGGGGAGAAGAGACCCAGTACTTC
>13|few|TRBJ2-6|TRBV7-8|-
CASSLPGANVLTF
TGTGCCAGCAGCTTACCAGGGGCCAACGTCCTGACTTTC
>9|-|TRBJ2-1|TRBV18|-
CASSPKGFF
TGTGCCAGCTCACCGAAAGGGTTCTTC
>14|few|TRBJ2-5|TRBV5-4|TRBD2
CAAKRGVDKETQYF
TGTGCCGCGAAGCGGGGGGTGGATAAAGAGACCCAGTACTTC
>14|-|TRBJ1-1|TRBV4-3|-
CASSQDPISGFAFF
TGCGCCAGCAGCCAAGATCCCATATCAGGGTTTGCTTTCTTT
>13|few|TRBJ2-7|TRBV10-3|TRBD1
CAIRGTGTYEQYF
TGTGCCATCAGGGGGACAGGGACCTACGAGCAGTACTTC
>13|-|TRBJ2-1|TRBV5-6|TRBD1
CASRQGIGNEQFF
TGTGCCAGCCGACAGGGGATCGGCAATGAGCAGTTCTTC
>18|-|TRBJ2-5|TRBV27|TRBD2
CASSQRLTSGGRKETQYF
TGTGCCAGCAGTCAACGATTGACTAGCGGGGGAAGAAAAGAGACCCAGTACTTC